This record concerns one T cell receptor (beta chain) sequence. The data were taken from a study of blood T cell repertoires in COVID-19. Data came from immunoSEQ multiplex PCR; TCRdb stores just in-frame clones and leaves some out. This sample has 200,000 to 300,000 clones; more than 65% occur once, and the top ten carry approximately 2.4%. Germline CDR1 GTSNPN, CDR2 SVGIG (reference sequence). The CDR3 has 14 amino acids. V lost 0 bases and J 8 bases, leaving 13 bases between the germline ends. This sequence was found in a man aged 35 to 55 who had recovered from COVID-19. V gene TRBV30 combines with J gene TRBJ2-2, with D maybe TRBD1 (5 bases). The sequenced sample consisted of peripheral blood. This CDR3 reads CAWSVRRAGGELFF. CDR3 bases: TGTGCCTGGAGTGTACGCAGGGCCGGGGGGGAGCTGTTTTTT.